Reported below is one T cell receptor beta chain. Ten or more counts support this clonotype. Its antigen remains unidentified. No base quality values were provided; no much bigger clone lies one nucleotide off. Hyperthyroidism patients were newly diagnosed, had a disease duration of under 2 months, and were aged 18 to 65 years. Exclusion was applied to patients with uncontrolled infections, other autoimmune diseases, pregnancy or lactation. Diagnoses relied on clinical symptoms, serum thyroxine and TRAb, thyroid ultrasound and orbital computed tomography. For progressor patients, blood was drawn at the first diagnosis of hyperthyroidism, before any ophthalmopathy symptoms had appeared. PBMCs were separated from 8 to 10 ml of fresh peripheral blood using Ficoll-Paque density gradient centrifugation. Progressor patients were defined as those initially diagnosed with Graves' hyperthyroidism in whom ophthalmopathy developed during follow-up. Total RNA was extracted with Trizol reagent, and quality was checked on an Agilent 2100 Bioanalyzer.

Amplification of TCR beta CDR3 regions was carried out from RNA transcripts. For the first round of RT-PCR on the TCR CDR3, the HTBI primer set was used together with the Qiagen OneStep RT-PCR kit. Libraries were constructed in a second round of multiplex PCR, after which size selection and purification were carried out. The libraries were sequenced on an Illumina HiSeq2000 using paired-end 100 bp reads. On the authors' methods: Raw data were processed with SOAPnuke, discarding reads with adapters, uncalled bases, mean Phred below 15, or no exact constant-primer or identifier match. High-quality paired reads were merged using COPE v1.2.5, and each unique nucleotide sequence was defined as a clonotype. Clonotypes were aligned to IMGT TRBV, TRBD and TRBJ reference segments using MiTCR v1.1. Only V-J combinations with frequency above 0.0001, covering 99% to 99.2% of repertoires, were analysed. The TCS score was defined as the ratio of F50 (clonal expansion) to E x V (chaos), calculated using BLOSUM62-based TCRdist between CDR3 peptides within each V-J. Welch's t-statistics and random forest reduced around 510 V-J features to 13, which were used in a naive Bayes classifier (R e1071). Using fastp trimming at Q25 and MiXCR clonotype assembly, TCRdb reanalyzed the public sequencing data and kept in-frame beta chains. For every CDR3 protein sequence, its rows merge into one entry that carries the most common genes and DNA. These V and J calls originate from TCRdb's pipeline instead of the authors' own analysis. Across this sample there are around 280,000 distinct CDR3 sequences, with 10% to 15% seen only once. 6% to 8% of the sample comes from the top ten.

The CDR3 spans 14 residues, from the cysteine through the phenylalanine. CDR3 DNA is the only sequence kept; it has 42 bases, read in frame from the first base. According to the germline V gene, CDR1 reads MDHEN and CDR2 reads SYDVKM. Between the V and J ends, shortened by 7 bases and 0 bases respectively, the junction contains 13 bases. This sample was included in a study of T cells in Graves' hyperthyroidism and ophthalmopathy (dated by TCRdb to about 2019). In terms of the full investigation: Peripheral blood samples were taken at the time of initial diagnosis, prior to any treatment. To identify TCR V-J signatures that set the groups apart, the researchers used a discovery cohort of about a hundred patients, made up of roughly 40 with Graves' ophthalmopathy and about 55 with stable Graves' hyperthyroidism. An independent validation cohort of 18 to 20 hyperthyroidism patients and roughly 16 patients who later progressed to ophthalmopathy tested prospective prediction of ophthalmopathy. The 75 to 100 discovery patients were randomly divided into training and test sets at a 7:3 ratio. The study also compared thyroid tissue and blood T-cell repertoires from about 6 Graves' hyperthyroidism patients. After sampling, hyperthyroidism patients received methimazole starting at 30 mg daily, and ophthalmopathy patients received high-dose intravenous methylprednisolone. The paper describes TCR Vbeta CDR3 sequencing of roughly 130 peripheral blood samples, made up of roughly 40 ophthalmopathy patients, roughly 75 hyperthyroidism patients and 17 progressor patients.

Results the study describes overall, beyond this receptor: Most expanded thyroid clonotypes (frequency above 0.001) were also found in blood, which suggests that blood repertoires may mirror thyroid immune responses. In validation, progression to ophthalmopathy was predicted by the model with 70.59% sensitivity and 72% to 85% specificity, a median of 6.5 months before onset. Sample size was not statistically predetermined, and blinding of investigators to group allocation was not performed. Ophthalmopathy was separated from stable hyperthyroidism by a 13 V-J signature model, with roughly 88% sensitivity and just over 81% specificity obtained in cross-validation and 80%/75% obtained in testing.

Sequencing was performed on blood. The TCR was taken from a woman aged 30 to 39 with Graves' hyperthyroidism that later progressed to Graves' ophthalmopathy. Recombination connected TRBV28 to TRBJ2-7; the D gene is perhaps TRBD2, on 5 matching bases. CDR3 sequence: CASKPPRGSYEQYF. The base sequence is TGTGCCAGCAAACCCCCTCGGGGCTCCTACGAGCAGTACTTC.